The 4 T cell receptor beta chains given below trace back to one sample, sequenced in a study of blood T cell repertoires in COVID-19. The assay was immunoSEQ multiplex PCR, and TCRdb's table has in-frame clones only and misses some. The data contain 20,000 to 25,000 clones, about 91% of them singletons. The specimen sequenced was peripheral blood. The receptor set was obtained from a woman between 70 and 85 years old with active COVID-19.

The count of this clone is one. The chain has TRBV25-1 and TRBJ2-7; a weak D match, TRBD2 (5 bases). The CDR3 is 13 amino acids. With 4 bases removed from V and 2 bases from J, the gap between germline ends came to 9 bases. Germline V lookup: CDR1 MGHDK, CDR2 SYGVNS. In DNA form, the CDR3 reads TGTGCCAGCAGTGCTCACGGGGCCTACGAGCAGTACTTC. Its translation: CASSAHGAYEQYF.

This clone was recorded only once. The chain has TRBV6-5 and TRBJ1-1; D might be TRBD1 (5 bases). The CDR3 totals 16 residues. From germline, CDR1 is MNHEY and CDR2 SVGAGI. Trimming removed 0 bases from V and 3 bases from J, with 14 bases in between. CDR3 DNA: TGTGCCAGCAGTTACTCGGTCGACAGTGCGCACACTGAAGCTTTCTTT. Translation gives CASSYSVDSAHTEAFF.

The chain links TRBV28 to TRBJ1-5, with D perhaps matching TRBD1 (5 bases). The CDR3 extends over 17 amino acids. Germline V gives CDR1 MDHEN, CDR2 SYDVKM. V shed 2 bases and J shed 4 bases, with 18 bases lying between them. The CDR3 protein is CASSLIGSGAGNQPQHF. For the CDR3, the DNA is TGTGCCAGCAGTTTAATAGGTTCTGGGGCAGGAAATCAGCCCCAGCATTTT.

This chain connects TRBV18 to TRBJ1-5; D gene unclear. V was trimmed by 1 base and J by 2 bases, leaving 12 bases between them. Looked up from germline, CDR1 is KGHSH and CDR2 is LQKENI. The CDR3 is made up of 16 amino acids. This CDR3 reads CASSPLRVAGNQPQHF. The CDR3 DNA reads TGTGCCAGCTCACCACTGAGGGTGGCGGGCAATCAGCCCCAGCATTTT.